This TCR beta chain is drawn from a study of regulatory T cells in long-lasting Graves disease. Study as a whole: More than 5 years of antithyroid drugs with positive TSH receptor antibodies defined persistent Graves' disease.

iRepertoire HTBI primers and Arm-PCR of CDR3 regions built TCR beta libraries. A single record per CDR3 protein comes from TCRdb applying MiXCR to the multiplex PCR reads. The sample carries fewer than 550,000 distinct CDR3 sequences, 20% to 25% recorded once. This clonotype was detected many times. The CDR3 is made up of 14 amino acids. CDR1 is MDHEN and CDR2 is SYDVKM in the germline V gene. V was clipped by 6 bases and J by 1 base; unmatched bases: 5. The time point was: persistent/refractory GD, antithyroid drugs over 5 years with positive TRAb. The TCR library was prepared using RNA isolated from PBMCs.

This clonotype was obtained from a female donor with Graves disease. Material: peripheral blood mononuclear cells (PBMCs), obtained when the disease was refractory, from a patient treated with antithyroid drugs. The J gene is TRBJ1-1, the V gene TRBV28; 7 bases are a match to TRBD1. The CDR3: CASSITGENTEAFF. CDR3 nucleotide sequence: TGTGCCAGCAGCATTACAGGGGAGAACACTGAAGCTTTCTTT. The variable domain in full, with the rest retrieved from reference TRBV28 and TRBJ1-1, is DVKVTQSSRYLVKRTGEKVFLECVQDMDHENMFWYRQDPGLGLRLIYFSYDVKMKEKGDIPEGYSVSREKKERFSLILESASTNQTSMYLCASSITGENTEAFFGQGTRLTVV.